The 25 T cell receptor beta chains below come from one sample, sequenced in a study of blood T cells in healthy people across ages. With a J-beta primer mix and a sample-barcoded 5' primer, a second PCR ran roughly 6 to 11 cycles. TCRdb reprocessed the 5' RACE reads via MiXCR and lists one record per CDR3 protein. The data show 1.5 million to 2 million distinct CDR3 sequences, roughly a third seen once. The sample taken for sequencing was blood. All receptors derive from a woman in her twenties or thirties in good health.

The J gene is TRBJ1-1, the V gene TRBV29-1; the D gene is possibly TRBD1 (5 bases). Deletions cut 6 bases from V and 5 bases from J, with 25 bases between. This CDR3 comprises 16 residues. Germline CDR1 and CDR2: SQVTM and ANQGSEA. CDR3 amino acids: CSVGGVPAAGGTEAFF. The CDR3, as DNA: TGCAGCGTCGGGGGGGTACCAGCGGCTGGAGGAACTGAAGCTTTCTTT.

The chain employs TRBV7-2 and TRBJ2-5; no clear D. CDR1 and CDR2 from the germline V gene are SGHTA and FQGNSA. Trimming removed 1 base from V and 11 bases from J, with 11 bases in between. This CDR3 comprises 12 residues. The CDR3 reads CASSLGLMEQYF. Here the CDR3 DNA reads TGTGCCAGCAGCTTAGGTCTCATGGAGCAGTACTTC.

This clonotype was observed a handful of times. The rearrangement links TRBV4-1 to TRBJ2-3; perhaps TRBD1 as D (6 bases). CDR1 is MGHRA and CDR2 is YSYEKL in the germline V gene. V was clipped by 2 bases and J by 4 bases, with 16 bases between them. CDR3 size: 16 residues. The CDR3 reads CASSQIGRGVPDTQYF. The CDR3 region has the DNA TGCGCCAGCAGCCAAATCGGCAGGGGTGTCCCAGATACGCAGTATTTT.

V usage is TRBV20-1 and J usage is TRBJ2-5; D not resolved. Deletions cut 3 bases from V and 0 bases from J, with 14 bases between. Germline-derived CDR1 and CDR2 are DFQATT and SNEGSKA (reference sequence). CDR3 length: 15 residues. CDR3 loop: CSARPGLLHQETQYF. The CDR3 nucleotides are TGCAGTGCTAGGCCGGGCCTCCTACACCAAGAGACCCAGTACTTC.

For this clonotype: A much larger clone lies a single base off, so this may be a read error. This chain connects TRBV7-3 to TRBJ1-1; TRBD1 might be the D (6 bases). The CDR3 has 14 amino acids. Germline CDR1 reads SGHTA; CDR2 reads FQGTGA. The CDR3 region is CASNLQGPNTEAFF. CDR3 coding DNA: TGTGCCAGCAACTTACAGGGACCGAACACTGAAGCTTTCTTT.

The genes are TRBV7-2 and TRBJ2-1; TRBD2 is a possible D gene (5 bases). There are 14 residues in the CDR3. Germline lookup yields CDR1 SGHTA and CDR2 FQGNSA. Trimming shortened V by 5 bases and J by 6 bases, and 14 bases separated the two germline ends. This CDR3 is CASSPGPSSNEQFF. Here the CDR3 DNA reads TGTGCCAGCAGCCCCGGGCCTAGCAGCAATGAGCAGTTCTTC.

To note about this clonotype: Compared with germline, one end of the junction differs, possibly owing to a read error. The chain carries TRBV5-8 and TRBJ1-5; the D gene is possibly TRBD1 (5 bases). The CDR3 totals 16 residues. CDR1 is SGHTS, CDR2 YDEGEE, per germline. Here the CDR3 DNA reads TGTGCCAGCAGCTTGGGGGTCGGGGGAGGCAATCAGCTCCAGCATTTT. Protein sequence: CASSLGVGGGNQLQHF.

About this clonotype itself: One base away lies a much larger clone, so this may be a sequencing read error. This chain joins TRBV7-2 and TRBJ2-7; tentative D call: TRBD2 (5 bases). The V and J ends lost 2 bases and 5 bases respectively, with 13 bases between them. Germline assignment: CDR1 SGHTA and CDR2 FQGNSA. The CDR3 consists of 14 residues. The CDR3 DNA reads as TGTACCAGCAGCTTATTGACATTGGAGGACGAGCAGTACTTC. Translation: CTSSLLTLEDEQYF.

This clonotype showed up just a few times. The chain is built from TRBV7-9 and TRBJ2-5; 7 bases match TRBD1. The J call is uncertain, as TRBJ2-7 better fits the DNA end. From germline, CDR1 is SEHNR and CDR2 FQNEAQ (reference sequence). The CDR3 extends over 15 amino acids. The CDR3 spells CASSDGRGIPGEQYF. Here the CDR3 DNA reads TGTGCCAGCAGCGATGGCAGGGGGATCCCGGGCGAGCAGTACTTC.

The J gene is TRBJ2-7, the V gene TRBV12-3 or TRBV12-4; no clear D. The end of the DNA aligns better with TRBJ2-4, so the J call may be wrong. The CDR3 is 13 amino acids. The DNA for the CDR3 is TGTGCCAGCAGTTTAAAGAATGGCGGCATTCAGTACTTC. Translation gives CASSLKNGGIQYF.

J is TRBJ1-5 and V is TRBV15; TRBD1 is a possible D gene (6 bases). The length of the CDR3 is 16 residues. Germline CDR1 reads LNHNV; CDR2 reads YYDKDF (reference sequence). The V gene lost 1 base and the J gene lost 2 bases, with 12 bases spanning the gap. The CDR3 protein is CATSRGRGAGNQPQHF. The CDR3 DNA reads TGTGCCACCAGCAGAGGACGGGGGGCTGGCAATCAGCCCCAGCATTTT.

This clonotype was found a few times. V usage is TRBV5-1 and J usage is TRBJ1-4, with 10 positions matching TRBD1. This CDR3 comprises 18 residues. V lost 4 bases to trimming and J lost 10 bases; unmatched junction nucleotides: 19. Germline V gene data show CDR1 as SGHRS and CDR2 as YFSETQ. CDR3 bases: TGCGCCAGCAGCCTTATGCTCGGAACCGGGACAGGGGTAGGAAAACTGTTTTTT. Translated: CASSLMLGTGTGVGKLFF.

This clonotype has just a few counts. As DNA, the CDR3 is TGTGCCGCGGTTCGGACGCTAGCCAAAAACATTCAGTACTTC. It specifies CAAVRTLAKNIQYF. The V gene is TRBV6-1, the J gene TRBJ2-4; the D is unclear. Germline V lookup: CDR1 MNHNS, CDR2 SASEGT. Trimming removed 11 bases at V and 0 bases at J, with 14 bases between. CDR3 length equals 14 residues.

This clonotype turned up a few times. The rearrangement joins TRBV27 to TRBJ2-3; 8 bases are a match to TRBD1. Trimming at V came to 7 bases and at J to 4 bases, leaving 7 bases not matched to a gene. This CDR3 is 14 amino acids long. Germline-derived CDR1 and CDR2 are MNHEY and SMNVEV (reference sequence). CDR3 bases: TGTGCCAGCAAGCGGGCAGGGGGCGCAGATACGCAGTATTTT. Its translation is CASKRAGGADTQYF.

The sample holds a few counts of this clonotype. The V call is TRBV5-1, the J call TRBJ1-6; possibly TRBD1 for D (6 bases). The CDR3 is 16 residues long. Looked up from germline, CDR1 is SGHRS and CDR2 is YFSETQ. V shed 4 bases and J shed 2 bases, with 13 bases lying between them. The CDR3 sequence is CASSPQDRTYNSPLHF. As DNA, the CDR3 is TGCGCCAGCAGCCCACAAGACAGGACCTATAATTCACCCCTCCACTTT.

This chain uses TRBV6-5 with TRBJ1-1, with D perhaps matching TRBD1 (6 bases). V lost 7 bases to trimming and J lost 7 bases, with 19 bases between them. This CDR3 is 14 amino acids long. Germline V gene lookup returns CDR1 MNHEY and CDR2 SVGAGI. The CDR3 spells CASTTTGQRFEAFF. CDR3 DNA sequence: TGTGCCAGCACAACCACGGGACAACGATTTGAAGCTTTCTTT.

This clonotype was seen repeatedly, ten times or more. The chain recombines TRBV7-2 with TRBJ2-3; unclear D gene. Germline CDR1 SGHTA, CDR2 FQGNSA. Trimming cost V 0 bases and J 4 bases, with 5 bases left between them. The CDR3 is 13 amino acids. The CDR3 reads CASSLAVADTQYF. The CDR3 nucleotides read TGTGCCAGCAGCTTAGCGGTTGCAGATACGCAGTATTTT.

This clonotype was seen a handful of times. The rearrangement links TRBV20-1 to TRBJ2-7, with D unresolved. The CDR3 totals 18 residues. Trimming pared 3 bases from V and 4 bases from J, leaving 28 bases between. Germline V CDR1 and CDR2: DFQATT, SNEGSKA (reference sequence). CDR3 nucleotide sequence: TGCAGTGCTAGGGAAGGTGTGACACCCAATAAATTTGTGTACGAGCAGTACTTC. Its protein is CSAREGVTPNKFVYEQYF.

The chain employs TRBV5-1 and TRBJ2-1; D is unclear. The length of the CDR3 is 14 residues. CDR1 SGHRS and CDR2 YFSETQ come from the germline V gene. V shed 3 bases and J shed 8 bases, with 15 bases lying between them. CDR3 DNA: TGCGCCAGCAGCTCAAGATCGACGTCCGATGAGCAGTTCTTC. Protein: CASSSRSTSDEQFF.

This clonotype was counted between two and nine times. J is TRBJ2-4 and V is TRBV6-1; possibly TRBD2 for D (6 bases). This CDR3 is built from 13 residues. CDR1 and CDR2 from the germline V gene are MNHNS and SASEGT. V lost 1 base and J 7 bases, leaving 8 bases between the germline ends. The CDR3 loop is CASSEVEGNIQYF. Written as DNA, the CDR3 is TGTGCCAGCAGTGAAGTGGAGGGGAACATTCAGTACTTC.

The rearrangement joins TRBV10-3 to TRBJ2-6; the D gene is possibly TRBD2 (5 bases). Germline CDR1 ENHRY, CDR2 SYGVKD. Trimming took 4 bases from V and 4 from J, leaving 11 bases between them. The CDR3 runs to 15 residues. CDR3 protein: CAISATVAGANVLTF. The CDR3, as DNA: TGTGCCATCAGTGCCACAGTAGCGGGGGCCAACGTCCTGACTTTC.

A few counts support this clonotype. This sequence joins TRBV9 and TRBJ1-4; 9 bases are a match to TRBD1. CDR1 is SGDLS and CDR2 is YYNGEE in the germline V gene. The CDR3 is 14 amino acids. The V and J ends lost 2 bases and 8 bases, in that order; junction bases with no gene match: 4. This chain's CDR3 is CASSVSQGAEKLFF. CDR3 coding DNA: TGTGCCAGCAGCGTCTCACAGGGGGCCGAAAAACTGTTTTTT. The variable domain in full, completed from reference TRBV9 and TRBJ1-4, reads DSGVTQTPKHLITATGQRVTLRCSPRSGDLSVYWYQQSLDQGLQFLIQYYNGEERAKGNILERFSAQQFPDLHSELNLSSLELGDSALYFCASSVSQGAEKLFFGSGTQLSVL.

On this clonotype itself: An end of the junction differs from the germline gene, which may be a read error. The genes are TRBV2 and TRBJ2-7; TRBD2 is a possible D gene (5 bases). CDR1 and CDR2 from the germline V gene are SNHLY and FYNNEI. CDR3 length: 12 residues. The CDR3 DNA follows: TGTTCCAGCAGTGTCGGGGACTACGAGCAGTACTTC. This sequence encodes CSSSVGDYEQYF.

The chain carries TRBV6-2 or TRBV6-3 and TRBJ2-6; 8 positions match TRBD1. Germline V gene data show CDR1 as MNHEY and CDR2 as SVGEGT. This CDR3 spans 19 amino acids. The V segment lost 2 bases and the J segment 0 bases; nucleotides outside the gene matches: 9. CDR3 loop: CASSYKSGTGFSGANVLTF. CDR3 coding DNA: TGTGCCAGCAGTTACAAATCCGGGACAGGTTTCTCTGGGGCCAACGTCCTGACTTTC.

This clonotype was seen a few times. The chain's CDR3 is CASSRDGQGGQPQHF. CDR3 in DNA: TGTGCCAGCAGCCGGGACGGACAGGGAGGTCAGCCCCAGCATTTT. The chain links TRBV4-2 to TRBJ1-5; 8 bases line up with TRBD1. This CDR3 comprises 15 residues. V was pared by 4 bases and J by 6 bases, with 8 bases of the junction left unmatched. In germline, CDR1 is LGHNA, CDR2 YNFKEQ.